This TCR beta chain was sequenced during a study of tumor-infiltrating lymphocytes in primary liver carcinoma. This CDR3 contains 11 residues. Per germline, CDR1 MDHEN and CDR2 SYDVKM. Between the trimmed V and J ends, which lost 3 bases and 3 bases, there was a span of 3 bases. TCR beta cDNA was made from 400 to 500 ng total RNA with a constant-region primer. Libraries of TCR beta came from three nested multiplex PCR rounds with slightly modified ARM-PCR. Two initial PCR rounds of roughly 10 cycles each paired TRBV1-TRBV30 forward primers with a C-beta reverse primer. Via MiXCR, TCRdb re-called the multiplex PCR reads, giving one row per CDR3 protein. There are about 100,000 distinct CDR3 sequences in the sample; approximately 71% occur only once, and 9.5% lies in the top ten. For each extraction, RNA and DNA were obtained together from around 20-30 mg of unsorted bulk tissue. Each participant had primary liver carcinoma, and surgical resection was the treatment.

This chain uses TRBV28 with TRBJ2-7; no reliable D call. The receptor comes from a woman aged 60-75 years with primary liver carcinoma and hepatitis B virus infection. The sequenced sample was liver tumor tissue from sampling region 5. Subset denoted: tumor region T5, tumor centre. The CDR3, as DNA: TGTGCCAGCAGTTTCTACTACGAGCAGTACTTC. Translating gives CASSFYYEQYF.